These T cell receptor beta chains were read from a single sample in a study of T cell responses to AZD1222 COVID-19 vaccine. Sequenced by immunoSEQ multiplex PCR; TCRdb stores in-frame clones only, minus some. The repertoire holds over 150,000 clones, with over 85% as singletons. The input for sequencing was peripheral blood, taken on day 0 of AZD1222 vaccination. These receptors all stem from an adult in good health. Each CDR3 is given with its conserved first and last residue. D genes are given only for firm matches. Expanded clones get a size class; other rows say once, few or many, or leave the size out.

D gene,clone size,J gene,V gene,CDR3 length,CDR3 protein,CDR3 DNA
-,-,TRBJ2-3,TRBV6-1,13,CASSEEPPDTQYF,TGTGCCAGCAGTGAAGAGCCTCCAGATACGCAGTATTTT
-,-,TRBJ1-1,TRBV27,13,CASSLSTGTEAFF,TGTGCCAGCAGTTTATCGACAGGAACTGAAGCTTTCTTT
-,once,TRBJ1-1,TRBV28,13,CASSRGGITEAFF,TGTGCCAGCAGCCGAGGGGGAATCACTGAAGCTTTCTTT
-,-,TRBJ2-5,TRBV6-2/TRBV6-3,13,CASSDHRAKTQYF,TGTGCCAGCAGTGACCATAGGGCGAAGACCCAGTACTTC
-,-,TRBJ2-4,TRBV10-3,12,CAISGLGNIQYF,TGTGCCATCAGTGGGTTGGGGAACATTCAGTACTTC
-,-,TRBJ1-4,TRBV6-5,15,CASSQVGGGREKLFF,TGTGCCAGCAGCCAAGTCGGTGGGGGTCGGGAAAAACTGTTTTTT
TRBD1,-,TRBJ1-1,TRBV2,12,CASTGDRSEAFF,TGTGCCAGCACCGGGGACAGATCTGAAGCTTTCTTT
-,-,TRBJ2-6,TRBV9,16,CASSVVSGSGANVLTF,TGTGCCAGCAGCGTAGTGTCGGGTTCCGGGGCCAACGTCCTGACTTTC
-,-,TRBJ1-1,TRBV30,14,CAWNGGQGRGGAFF,TGTGCCTGGAATGGTGGGCAGGGCCGGGGTGGAGCTTTCTTT
-,-,TRBJ2-3,TRBV7-9,15,CASDPKGGSTDTQYF,TGTGCCAGCGACCCGAAGGGGGGAAGCACAGATACGCAGTATTTT
-,-,TRBJ2-5,TRBV19,14,CASSIYGRGETQYF,TGTGCCAGTAGTATTTACGGCAGGGGAGAGACCCAGTACTTC
-,-,TRBJ2-7,TRBV4-3,16,CASSPHHVEEPYEQYF,TGCGCCAGCAGCCCACACCATGTAGAAGAACCGTACGAGCAGTACTTC
TRBD1,-,TRBJ1-5,TRBV7-9,16,CASSFWTGEGNQPQHF,TGTGCCAGCAGCTTTTGGACAGGGGAAGGCAATCAGCCCCAGCATTTT
TRBD2,-,TRBJ2-7,TRBV10-3,15,CAISATSGTSYEQYF,TGTGCCATCAGTGCAACTAGCGGTACTTCCTACGAGCAGTACTTC
TRBD1,-,TRBJ1-6,TRBV18,15,CASSPDRVGNSPLHF,TGTGCCAGCTCCCCGGACAGGGTTGGCAATTCACCCCTCCACTTT
TRBD1,-,TRBJ1-1,TRBV6-6,18,CASSPGQGALGGVTEAFF,TGTGCCAGCAGTCCGGGACAGGGGGCGCTCGGTGGGGTCACTGAAGCTTTCTTT
-,-,TRBJ2-6,TRBV27,16,CASRTNRATGANVLTF,TGTGCCAGCAGGACAAACAGGGCCACTGGGGCCAACGTCCTGACTTTC
TRBD1,-,TRBJ2-2,TRBV6-5,14,CATLGTGSTGELFF,TGTGCCACCTTGGGGACAGGGAGTACCGGGGAGCTGTTTTTT
-,-,TRBJ1-2,TRBV7-6,17,CASSLATKGICNYGYTF,TGTGCCAGCAGCTTAGCTACGAAAGGAATCTGTAACTATGGCTACACCTTC
TRBD2,-,TRBJ2-1,TRBV11-2,15,CASSGRLAGGNEQFF,TGTGCCAGCAGCGGCAGACTAGCGGGGGGTAATGAGCAGTTCTTC
-,-,TRBJ1-6,TRBV7-8,14,CASSLAGDNSPLHF,TGTGCCAGCAGCTTAGCAGGAGATAATTCACCCCTCCACTTT
-,-,TRBJ2-3,TRBV11-2,17,CASSPPSSGRRTDTQYF,TGTGCCAGCAGCCCACCGTCGAGCGGTAGACGCACAGATACGCAGTATTTT
TRBD1,-,TRBJ1-1,TRBV30,15,CAWSERTGSNTEAFF,TGTGCCTGGAGTGAGAGGACAGGGTCGAACACTGAAGCTTTCTTT
-,-,TRBJ1-1,TRBV7-3,13,CASSLTRASEAFF,TGTGCCAGCAGCTTAACGAGGGCGAGTGAAGCTTTCTTT
TRBD2,once,TRBJ2-1,TRBV7-3,15,CASSYSGGPSNEQFF,TGTGCCAGCAGTTATAGCGGGGGCCCCTCCAATGAGCAGTTCTTC
TRBD2,once,TRBJ2-7,TRBV10-3,16,CAIGRGPGGGAHEQYF,TGTGCCATCGGTCGGGGCCCCGGCGGGGGGGCCCACGAGCAGTACTTC
-,-,TRBJ1-4,TRBV2,14,CASRYTNVNEKLFF,TGTGCCAGCAGATACACAAACGTTAATGAAAAACTGTTTTTT
-,-,TRBJ1-1,TRBV12-3/TRBV12-4,12,CASSHLITEAFF,TGTGCCAGCAGCCACCTGATTACTGAAGCTTTCTTT
TRBD1,-,TRBJ1-2,TRBV18,12,CASSSGQDGYTF,TGTGCCAGCTCATCCGGACAGGATGGCTACACCTTC
TRBD2,-,TRBJ2-7,TRBV7-2,12,CASSLPGGKQYF,TGTGCCAGCAGCTTACCCGGGGGGAAGCAGTACTTC
-,-,TRBJ2-7,TRBV30,15,CAWSRQLSPSYEQYF,TGTGCCTGGAGTCGACAGCTCTCCCCCTCCTACGAGCAGTACTTC
TRBD2,-,TRBJ2-3,TRBV7-6,16,CASSLGGLAGSDTQYF,TGTGCCAGCAGCTTAGGGGGCCTAGCGGGATCAGATACGCAGTATTTT
-,-,TRBJ2-5,TRBV29-1,12,CSVEPAKETQYF,TGCAGCGTTGAGCCAGCGAAAGAGACCCAGTACTTC
-,-,TRBJ1-3,TRBV19,14,CASVITGSGNTIYF,TGTGCCAGTGTCATCACGGGTTCTGGAAACACCATATATTTT
-,-,TRBJ1-2,TRBV24-1,14,CATTPRWQGYGYTF,TGTGCCACCACCCCACGCTGGCAGGGTTATGGCTACACCTTC
-,-,TRBJ1-2,TRBV10-2,11,CASSDRVGYTF,TGCGCCAGCAGTGATAGAGTTGGCTACACCTTC
-,-,TRBJ2-7,TRBV6-5,14,CASSYARGIDEQYF,TGTGCCAGCAGTTACGCCAGGGGTATCGACGAGCAGTACTTC
-,-,TRBJ2-3,TRBV5-4,15,CASSLRLEGADTQYF,TGTGCCAGCAGCTTGAGACTAGAGGGCGCAGATACGCAGTATTTT
TRBD1,once,TRBJ2-1,TRBV5-1,15,CASSLTGGLYNEQFF,TGCGCCAGCAGCCTAACAGGGGGCCTCTACAATGAGCAGTTCTTC
TRBD1,-,TRBJ2-1,TRBV10-1,14,CASSEGQGNNEQFF,TGCGCCAGCAGTGAGGGACAGGGGAACAATGAGCAGTTCTTC
TRBD1,-,TRBJ1-2,TRBV7-9,14,CASSSTGGLNGYTF,TGTGCCAGCAGCTCGACAGGGGGCTTGAATGGCTACACCTTC
TRBD1,-,TRBJ2-3,TRBV7-2,18,CASSLTYPGQGKGDTQYF,TGTGCCAGCAGCTTAACCTACCCGGGACAGGGGAAGGGAGATACGCAGTATTTT
-,-,TRBJ2-4,TRBV27,15,CASSYWAGAKNIQYF,TGTGCCAGTTCATACTGGGCCGGGGCCAAAAACATTCAGTACTTC
-,-,TRBJ1-5,TRBV27,14,CASSLEHPNQPQHF,TGTGCCAGCAGTTTAGAGCACCCTAATCAGCCCCAGCATTTT
-,-,TRBJ1-5,TRBV7-9,12,CASSLGNQPQHF,TGTGCCAGCAGCTTAGGGAATCAGCCCCAGCATTTT
-,-,TRBJ1-5,TRBV19,12,CASSIVPGAQHF,TGTGCCAGTAGTATAGTCCCCGGTGCCCAGCATTTT